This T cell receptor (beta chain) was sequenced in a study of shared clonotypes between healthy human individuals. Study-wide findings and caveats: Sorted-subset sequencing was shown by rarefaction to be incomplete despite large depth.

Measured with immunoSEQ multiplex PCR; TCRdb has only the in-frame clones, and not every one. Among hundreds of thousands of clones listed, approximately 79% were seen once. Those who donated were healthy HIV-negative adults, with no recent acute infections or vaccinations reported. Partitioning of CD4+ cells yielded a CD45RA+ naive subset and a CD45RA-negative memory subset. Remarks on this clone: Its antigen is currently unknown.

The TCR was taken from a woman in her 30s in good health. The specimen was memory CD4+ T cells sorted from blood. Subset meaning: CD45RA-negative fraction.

CDR3 in DNA: TGTGCCACCTCACGTGTTGGACAGAGCTCCTACGAGCAGTACTTC. This sequence encodes CATSRVGQSSYEQYF. The V gene is TRBV6-6, the J gene TRBJ2-7, with a weak D call TRBD1 (6 bases). V dropped 10 bases and J dropped 0 bases, with 19 bases sitting between them. This CDR3 contains 15 residues. Germline CDR1 is MNHNY and CDR2 is SVGAGI (reference sequence).